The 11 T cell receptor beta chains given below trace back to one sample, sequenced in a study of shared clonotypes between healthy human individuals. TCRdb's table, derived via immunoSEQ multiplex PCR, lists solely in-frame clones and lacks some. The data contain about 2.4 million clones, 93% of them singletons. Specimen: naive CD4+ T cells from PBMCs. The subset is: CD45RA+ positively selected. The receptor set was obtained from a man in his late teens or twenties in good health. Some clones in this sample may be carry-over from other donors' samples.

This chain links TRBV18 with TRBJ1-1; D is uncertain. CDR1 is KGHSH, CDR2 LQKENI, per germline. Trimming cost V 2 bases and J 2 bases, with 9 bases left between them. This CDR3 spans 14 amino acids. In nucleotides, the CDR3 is TGTGCCAGCTCACCAGGGGAGATCAACACTGAAGCTTTCTTT. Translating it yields CASSPGEINTEAFF.

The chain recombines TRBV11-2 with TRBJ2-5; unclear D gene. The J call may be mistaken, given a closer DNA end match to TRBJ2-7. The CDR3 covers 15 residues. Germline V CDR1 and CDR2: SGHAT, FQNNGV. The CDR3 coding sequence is TGTGCCAGCAGCTTAGGCCCCTTGGAATACTACGAGCAGTACTTC. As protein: CASSLGPLEYYEQYF.

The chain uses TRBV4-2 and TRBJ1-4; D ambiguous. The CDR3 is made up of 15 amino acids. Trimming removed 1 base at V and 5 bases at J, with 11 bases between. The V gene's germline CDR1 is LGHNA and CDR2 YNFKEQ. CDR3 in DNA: TGTGCCAGCAGCCAAGGCGGGGTTCGAAATGAAAAACTGTTTTTT. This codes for CASSQGGVRNEKLFF.

The CDR3 reads CASSSVHGGQPQHF. DNA for the CDR3: TGTGCCAGCAGTTCCGTTCATGGGGGTCAGCCCCAGCATTTT. The chain carries TRBV28 and TRBJ1-5; weak D call: TRBD1 (5 bases). CDR1 is MDHEN, CDR2 SYDVKM, per germline. CDR3 length: 14 amino acids. The germline V and J ends were trimmed by 4 bases and 6 bases, with 13 bases remaining between them.

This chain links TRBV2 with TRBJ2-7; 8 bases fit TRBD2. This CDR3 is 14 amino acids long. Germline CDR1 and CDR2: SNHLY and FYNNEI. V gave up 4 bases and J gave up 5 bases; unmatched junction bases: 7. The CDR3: CASSVERELHEQYF. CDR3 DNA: TGTGCCAGCAGTGTAGAGCGGGAGCTCCACGAGCAGTACTTC.

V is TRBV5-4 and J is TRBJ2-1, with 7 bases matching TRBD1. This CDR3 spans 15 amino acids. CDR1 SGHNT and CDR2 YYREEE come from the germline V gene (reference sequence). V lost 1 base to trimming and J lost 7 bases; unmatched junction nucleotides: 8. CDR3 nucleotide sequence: TGTGCCAGCAGCTTGACGACAGGGAGTCGAAATGAGCAGTTCTTC. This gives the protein CASSLTTGSRNEQFF.

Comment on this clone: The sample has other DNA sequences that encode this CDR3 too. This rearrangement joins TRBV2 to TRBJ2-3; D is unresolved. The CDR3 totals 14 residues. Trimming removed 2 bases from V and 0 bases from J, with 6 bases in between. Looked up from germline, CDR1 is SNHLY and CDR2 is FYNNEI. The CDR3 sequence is CASSELVSTDTQYF. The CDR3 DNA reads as TGTGCCAGCAGTGAATTGGTTAGCACAGATACGCAGTATTTT.

The DNA of the CDR3 is TGTGCCAGCAGCCCCTTCGGGACTAGCAGATTCTACAATGAGCAGTTCTTC. This translates into CASSPFGTSRFYNEQFF. The rearrangement joins TRBV14 to TRBJ2-1; TRBD2 agrees at 9 bases. The germline gives CDR1 SGHDN, CDR2 FVKESK. V was pared by 4 bases and J by 3 bases, with 10 bases of the junction left unmatched. The CDR3 covers 17 residues.

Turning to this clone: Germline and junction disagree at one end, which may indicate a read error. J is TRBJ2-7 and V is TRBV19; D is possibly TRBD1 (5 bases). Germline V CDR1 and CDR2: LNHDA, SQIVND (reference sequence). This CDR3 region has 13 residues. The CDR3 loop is CASSMGQSYEQHF. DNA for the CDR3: TGTGCCAGTAGTATGGGGCAGTCCTACGAGCAGCACTTC.

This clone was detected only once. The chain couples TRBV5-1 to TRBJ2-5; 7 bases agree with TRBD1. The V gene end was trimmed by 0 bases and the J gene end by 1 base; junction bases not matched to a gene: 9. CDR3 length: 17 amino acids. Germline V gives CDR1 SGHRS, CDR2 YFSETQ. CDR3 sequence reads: CASSLESGTAFQETQYF. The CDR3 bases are TGCGCCAGCAGCTTGGAATCCGGGACAGCCTTCCAAGAGACCCAGTACTTC.

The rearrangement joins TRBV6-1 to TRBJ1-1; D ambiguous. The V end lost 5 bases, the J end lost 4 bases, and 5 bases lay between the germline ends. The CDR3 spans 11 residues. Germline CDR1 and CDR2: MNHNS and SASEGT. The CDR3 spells CASSYGTEAFF. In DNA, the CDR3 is TGTGCCAGCAGTTACGGCACTGAAGCTTTCTTT.